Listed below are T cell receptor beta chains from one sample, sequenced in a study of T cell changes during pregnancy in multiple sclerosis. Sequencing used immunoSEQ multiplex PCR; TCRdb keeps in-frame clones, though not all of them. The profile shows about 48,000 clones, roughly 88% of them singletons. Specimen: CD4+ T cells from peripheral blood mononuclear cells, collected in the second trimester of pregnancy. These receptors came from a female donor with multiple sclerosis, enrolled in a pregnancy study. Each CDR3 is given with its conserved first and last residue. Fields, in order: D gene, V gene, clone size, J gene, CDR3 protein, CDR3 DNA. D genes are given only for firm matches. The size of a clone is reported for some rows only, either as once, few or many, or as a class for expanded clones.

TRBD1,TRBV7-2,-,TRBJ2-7,CASSPPGQGFYEQYF,TGTGCCAGCAGCCCACCCGGACAGGGGTTCTACGAGCAGTACTTC
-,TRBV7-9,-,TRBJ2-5,CASSLDGTGQKETQYF,TGTGCCAGCAGCTTAGACGGAACAGGTCAGAAAGAGACCCAGTACTTC
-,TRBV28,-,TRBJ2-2,CASSLGQNTGELFF,TGTGCCAGCAGTTTAGGGCAGAACACCGGGGAGCTGTTTTTT
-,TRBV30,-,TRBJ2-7,CAWSSAGEQYF,TGTGCCTGGAGTAGCGCTGGTGAGCAGTACTTC
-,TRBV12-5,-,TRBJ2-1,CASGLVTPGVQRNEQFF,TGTGCTAGTGGTTTGGTTACCCCGGGTGTTCAAAGGAATGAGCAGTTCTTC
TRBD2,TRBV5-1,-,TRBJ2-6,CASSLALAGGSGLLSGANVLTF,TGCGCCAGCAGCTTAGCGCTAGCGGGAGGGTCCGGGCTACTCTCTGGGGCCAACGTCCTGACTTTC
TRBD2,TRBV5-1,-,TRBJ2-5,CASSASGRGQETQYF,TGCGCCAGCAGCGCTAGCGGGAGGGGTCAAGAGACCCAGTACTTC
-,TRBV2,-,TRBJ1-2,CASTGTRYGYTF,TGTGCCAGCACAGGGACTCGATATGGCTACACCTTC
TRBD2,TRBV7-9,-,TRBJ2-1,CASSRLAGRDEQFF,TGTGCCAGCAGCCGACTAGCGGGGAGGGATGAGCAGTTCTTC
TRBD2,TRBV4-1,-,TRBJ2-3,CASSRGTSGSTDTQYF,TGCGCCAGCAGCCGAGGGACTAGCGGGAGTACAGATACGCAGTATTTT
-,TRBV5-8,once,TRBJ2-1,CASSLLGGGEQFF,TGTGCCAGCAGCTTGCTAGGGGGGGGTGAGCAGTTCTTC
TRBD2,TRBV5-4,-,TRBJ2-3,CASSPRAGEGADTQYF,TGTGCCAGCAGCCCCAGGGCGGGAGAGGGTGCAGATACGCAGTATTTT
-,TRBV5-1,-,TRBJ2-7,CASSIDYEQYF,TGCGCCAGCAGCATAGACTACGAGCAGTACTTC
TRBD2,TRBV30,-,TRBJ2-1,CAWSGLAGGDEQFF,TGTGCCTGGAGTGGGCTAGCGGGAGGGGATGAGCAGTTCTTC
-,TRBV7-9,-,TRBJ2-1,CASSSGTRANEQFF,TGTGCCAGCAGCTCGGGAACTAGGGCCAATGAGCAGTTCTTC
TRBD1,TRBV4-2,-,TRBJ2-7,CASSQDRRNINYEQYF,TGTGCCAGCAGCCAGGACAGGAGGAACATAAACTACGAGCAGTACTTC
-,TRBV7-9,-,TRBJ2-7,CASSLEEVGGNEQYF,TGTGCCAGCAGCTTAGAAGAAGTAGGGGGAAACGAGCAGTACTTC
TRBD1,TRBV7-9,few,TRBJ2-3,CASGYRTGGADTQYF,TGTGCCAGCGGCTATCGGACAGGGGGGGCAGATACGCAGTATTTT
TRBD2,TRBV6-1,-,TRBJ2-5,CASSALALTSGRETQYF,TGTGCCAGCAGTGCTCTTGCCTTGACTAGCGGGAGAGAGACCCAGTACTTC
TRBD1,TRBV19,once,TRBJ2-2,CASIYKGATGELFF,TGTGCCAGTATCTATAAGGGGGCCACCGGGGAGCTGTTTTTT
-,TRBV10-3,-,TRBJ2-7,CAISEWRGSSYEQYF,TGTGCCATCAGTGAGTGGAGGGGAAGCTCCTACGAGCAGTACTTC
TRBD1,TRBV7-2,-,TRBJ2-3,CASSSLLGGPTDTQYF,TGTGCCAGCAGCTCACTACTAGGGGGCCCGACAGATACGCAGTATTTT
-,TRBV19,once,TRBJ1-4,CASSSGGREEKLFF,TGTGCCAGTAGTAGCGGAGGGAGGGAAGAAAAACTGTTTTTT
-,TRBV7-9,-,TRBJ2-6,CASSLVRESGANVLTF,TGTGCCAGCAGCTTAGTCAGGGAATCTGGGGCCAACGTCCTGACTTTC
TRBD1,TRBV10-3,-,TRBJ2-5,CAISEGDRQETQYF,TGTGCCATCAGTGAGGGGGACAGGCAAGAGACCCAGTACTTC
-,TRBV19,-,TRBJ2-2,CATETTALGTGELFF,TGTGCCACCGAGACCACAGCCCTGGGCACCGGGGAGCTGTTTTTT
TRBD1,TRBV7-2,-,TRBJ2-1,CASSSRRGNEQFF,TGTGCCAGCAGCTCACGCAGGGGGAATGAGCAGTTCTTC
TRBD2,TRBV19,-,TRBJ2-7,CASSIPGTSQAYEQYF,TGTGCCAGTAGTATACCCGGGACTAGTCAGGCCTACGAGCAGTACTTC
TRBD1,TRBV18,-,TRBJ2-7,CASSPLGQGSEQYF,TGTGCCAGCTCACCCTTGGGACAGGGGAGCGAGCAGTACTTC
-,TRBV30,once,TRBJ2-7,CAWSRDFTYEQYF,TGTGCCTGGAGCAGGGATTTTACCTACGAGCAGTACTTC
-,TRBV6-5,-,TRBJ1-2,CASSYGDTRNYGYTF,TGTGCCAGCAGTTACGGGGACACCAGAAACTATGGCTACACCTTC
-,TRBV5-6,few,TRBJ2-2,CASSLGGKTGELFF,TGTGCCAGCAGCTTGGGCGGGAAGACCGGGGAGCTGTTTTTT
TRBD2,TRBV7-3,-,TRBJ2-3,CASSLGTSGRTDTQYF,TGTGCCAGCAGCCTTGGGACTAGCGGTCGCACAGATACGCAGTATTTT
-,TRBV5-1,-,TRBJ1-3,CASSPGSSSGNTIYF,TGCGCCAGCAGCCCCGGGTCTAGCTCTGGAAACACCATATATTTT
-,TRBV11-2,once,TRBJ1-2,CASSSAGGNYGYTF,TGTGCCAGCAGCTCGGCGGGGGGCAACTATGGCTACACCTTC
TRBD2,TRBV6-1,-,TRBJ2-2,CASSAGTSGRTGELFF,TGTGCCAGCAGTGCCGGGACTAGCGGGAGGACCGGGGAGCTGTTTTTT
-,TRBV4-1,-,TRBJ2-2,CASSPQGANTGELFF,TGCGCCAGCAGTCCACAGGGAGCGAACACCGGGGAGCTGTTTTTT
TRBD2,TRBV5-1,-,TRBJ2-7,CASSLAGLAGVVEQYF,TGCGCCAGCAGCTTGGCCGGCCTAGCGGGAGTTGTCGAGCAGTACTTC
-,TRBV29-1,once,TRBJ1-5,CSVAPSQEQVQHF,TGCAGCGTTGCTCCTTCTCAAGAGCAAGTACAGCATTTT
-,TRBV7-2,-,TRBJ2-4,CASSFRVVETKNIQYF,TGTGCCAGCAGCTTTCGGGTGGTCGAGACCAAAAACATTCAGTACTTC
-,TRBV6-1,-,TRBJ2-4,CASSELGKGGKNIQYF,TGTGCCAGCAGTGAATTAGGGAAAGGGGGCAAAAACATTCAGTACTTC
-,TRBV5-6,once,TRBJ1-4,CASSGGRHEKLFF,TGTGCCAGCAGCGGCGGGAGGCATGAAAAACTGTTTTTT
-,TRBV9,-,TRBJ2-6,CASSSRLGIGDGLAGANVLTF,TGTGCCAGCAGCTCCCGGCTTGGGATAGGCGACGGACTTGCTGGGGCCAACGTCCTGACTTTC
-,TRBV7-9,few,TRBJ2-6,CASSLDGISGANVLTF,TGTGCCAGCAGCTTAGACGGGATCTCTGGGGCCAACGTCCTGACTTTC
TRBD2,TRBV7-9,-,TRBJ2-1,CASSLSGTYSEQFF,TGTGCCAGCAGCTTAAGCGGGACCTACTCTGAGCAGTTCTTC
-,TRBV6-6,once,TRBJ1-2,CATRGAPGSGYTF,TGTGCCACCCGTGGTGCGCCGGGGAGCGGCTACACCTTC
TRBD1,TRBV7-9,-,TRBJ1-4,CASSRQGAREKLFF,TGTGCCAGCAGCCGACAGGGGGCGCGGGAAAAACTGTTTTTT
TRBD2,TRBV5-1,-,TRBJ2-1,CASSLDPTAGGGVF,TGCGCCAGCAGCTTGGACCCTACGGCGGGAGGGGGTGTCTTC
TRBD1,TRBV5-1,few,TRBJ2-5,CASRLGTGRETQYF,TGCGCCAGCAGATTAGGGACAGGGAGAGAGACCCAGTACTTC